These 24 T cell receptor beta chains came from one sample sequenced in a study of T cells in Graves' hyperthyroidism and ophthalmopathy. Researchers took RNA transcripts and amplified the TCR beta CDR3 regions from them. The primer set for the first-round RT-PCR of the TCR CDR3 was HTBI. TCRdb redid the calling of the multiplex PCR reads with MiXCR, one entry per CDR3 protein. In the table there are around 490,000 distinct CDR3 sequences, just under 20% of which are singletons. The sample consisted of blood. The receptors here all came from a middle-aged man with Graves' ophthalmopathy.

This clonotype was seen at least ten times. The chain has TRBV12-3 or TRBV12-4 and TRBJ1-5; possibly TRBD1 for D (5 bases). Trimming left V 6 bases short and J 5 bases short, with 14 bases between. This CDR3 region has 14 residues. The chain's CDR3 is CASRNQGDYQPQHF. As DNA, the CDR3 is TGTGCCAGCAGGAATCAGGGAGACTATCAGCCCCAGCATTTT.

CDR3 sequence reads: CASSTPGTSGGKISYNEQFF. The CDR3 DNA reads TGTGCCAGCAGCACCCCCGGGACTAGCGGGGGGAAAATCTCCTACAATGAGCAGTTCTTC. The V gene is TRBV7-9, the J gene TRBJ2-1, with 15 bases aligning to TRBD2. V lost 5 bases, J lost 0 bases, and 11 bases stayed unmatched. This CDR3 has 20 amino acids. The germline gives CDR1 SEHNR, CDR2 FQNEAQ (reference sequence).

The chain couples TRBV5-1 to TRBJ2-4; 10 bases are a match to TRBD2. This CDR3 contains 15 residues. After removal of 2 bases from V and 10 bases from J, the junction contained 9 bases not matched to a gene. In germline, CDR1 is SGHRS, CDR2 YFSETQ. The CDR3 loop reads CASSFGSSGGGIQYF. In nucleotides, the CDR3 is TGCGCCAGCAGCTTTGGGTCTAGCGGGGGAGGTATTCAGTACTTC.

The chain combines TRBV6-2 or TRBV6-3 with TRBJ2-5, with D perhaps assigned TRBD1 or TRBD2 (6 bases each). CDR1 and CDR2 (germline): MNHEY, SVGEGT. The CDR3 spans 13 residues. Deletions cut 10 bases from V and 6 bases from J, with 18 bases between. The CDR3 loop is CATRGLAGQTQYF. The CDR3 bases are TGTGCCACCCGGGGGCTAGCCGGTCAGACCCAGTACTTC.

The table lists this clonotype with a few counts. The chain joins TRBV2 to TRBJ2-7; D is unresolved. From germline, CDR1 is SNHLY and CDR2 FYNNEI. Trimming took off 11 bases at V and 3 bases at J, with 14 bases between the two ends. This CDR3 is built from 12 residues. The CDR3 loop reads CAGTRDLYEQYF. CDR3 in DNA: TGTGCCGGAACCAGAGACCTCTACGAGCAGTACTTC. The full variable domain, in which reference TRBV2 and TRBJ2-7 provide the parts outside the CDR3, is EPEVTQTPSHQVTQMGQEVILRCVPISNHLYFYWYRQILGQKVEFLVSFYNNEISEKSEIFDDQFSVERPDGSNFTLKIRSTKLEDSAMYFCAGTRDLYEQYFGPGTRLTVT.

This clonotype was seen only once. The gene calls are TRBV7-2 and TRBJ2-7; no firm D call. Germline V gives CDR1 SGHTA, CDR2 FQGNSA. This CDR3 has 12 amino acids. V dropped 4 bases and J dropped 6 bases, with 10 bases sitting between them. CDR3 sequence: CASSSTWGEQYF. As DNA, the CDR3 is TGTGCCAGCAGCTCTACTTGGGGCGAGCAGTACTTC.

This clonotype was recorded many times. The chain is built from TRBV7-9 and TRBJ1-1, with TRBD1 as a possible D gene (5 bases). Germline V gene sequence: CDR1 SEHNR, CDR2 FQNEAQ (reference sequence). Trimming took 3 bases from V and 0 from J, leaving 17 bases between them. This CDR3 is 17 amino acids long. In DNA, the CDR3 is TGTGCCAGCAGCTTCTCCCCGGGACGGACCATGAACACTGAAGCTTTCTTT. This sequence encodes CASSFSPGRTMNTEAFF.

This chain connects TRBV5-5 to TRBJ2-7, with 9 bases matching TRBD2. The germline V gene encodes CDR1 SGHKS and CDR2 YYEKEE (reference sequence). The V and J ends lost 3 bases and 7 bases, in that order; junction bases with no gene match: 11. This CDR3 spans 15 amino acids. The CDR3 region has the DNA TGTGCCAGCAGCTGGCTAGCGGGAATGAATGGGGAGCAGTACTTC. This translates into CASSWLAGMNGEQYF.

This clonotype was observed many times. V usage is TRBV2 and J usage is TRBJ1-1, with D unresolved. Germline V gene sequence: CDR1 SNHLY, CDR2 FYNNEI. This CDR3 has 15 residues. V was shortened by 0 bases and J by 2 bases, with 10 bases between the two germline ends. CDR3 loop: CASSEAPTLNTEAFF. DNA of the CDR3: TGTGCCAGCAGTGAAGCTCCTACATTAAACACTGAAGCTTTCTTT.

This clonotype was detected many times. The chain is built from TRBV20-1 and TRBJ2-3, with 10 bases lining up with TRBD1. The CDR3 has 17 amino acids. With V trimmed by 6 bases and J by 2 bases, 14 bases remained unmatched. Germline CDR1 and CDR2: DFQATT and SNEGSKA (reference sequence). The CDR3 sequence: CSALTTGQGGSTDTQYF. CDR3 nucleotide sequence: TGCAGTGCCCTCACGACTGGACAGGGGGGTTCCACAGATACGCAGTATTTT.

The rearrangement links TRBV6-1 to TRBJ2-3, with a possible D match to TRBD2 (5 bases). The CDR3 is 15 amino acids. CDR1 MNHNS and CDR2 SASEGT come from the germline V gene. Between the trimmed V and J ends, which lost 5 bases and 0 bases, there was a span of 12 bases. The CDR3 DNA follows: TGTGCCAGCAGTATGGACTCTCCTAGCACAGATACGCAGTATTTT. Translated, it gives CASSMDSPSTDTQYF.

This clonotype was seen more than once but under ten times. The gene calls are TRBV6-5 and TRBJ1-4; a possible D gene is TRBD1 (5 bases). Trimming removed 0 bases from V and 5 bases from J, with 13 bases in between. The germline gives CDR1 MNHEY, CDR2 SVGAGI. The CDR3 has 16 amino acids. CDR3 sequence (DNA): TGTGCCAGCAGTTACTCCGGGACCGCGATGAATGAAAAACTGTTTTTT. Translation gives CASSYSGTAMNEKLFF.

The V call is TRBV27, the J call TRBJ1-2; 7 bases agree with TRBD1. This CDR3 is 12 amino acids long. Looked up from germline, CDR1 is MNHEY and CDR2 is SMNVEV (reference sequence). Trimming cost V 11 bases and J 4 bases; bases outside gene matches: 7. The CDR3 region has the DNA TGTGCCTCGGGGGGGACAGTCTATGGCTACACCTTC. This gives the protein CASGGTVYGYTF.

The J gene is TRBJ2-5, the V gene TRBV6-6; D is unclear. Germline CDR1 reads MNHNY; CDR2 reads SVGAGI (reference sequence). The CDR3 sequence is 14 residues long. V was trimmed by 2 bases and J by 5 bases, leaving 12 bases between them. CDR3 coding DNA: TGTGCCAGCAGTTACACTATGACCCCGGAGACCCAGTACTTC. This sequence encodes CASSYTMTPETQYF.

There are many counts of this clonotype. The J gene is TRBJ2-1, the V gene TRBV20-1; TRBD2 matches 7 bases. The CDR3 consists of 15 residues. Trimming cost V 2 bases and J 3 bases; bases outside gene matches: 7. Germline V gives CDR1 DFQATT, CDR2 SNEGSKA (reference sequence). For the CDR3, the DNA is TGCAGTGCTAGATCGCCTAGCGGAGTCTACAATGAGCAGTTCTTC. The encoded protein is CSARSPSGVYNEQFF.

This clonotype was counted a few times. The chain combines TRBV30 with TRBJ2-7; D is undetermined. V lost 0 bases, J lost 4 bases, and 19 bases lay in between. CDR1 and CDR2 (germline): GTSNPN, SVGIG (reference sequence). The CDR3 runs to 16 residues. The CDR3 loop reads CAWSVAVVWTDYEQYF. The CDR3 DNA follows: TGTGCCTGGAGTGTAGCTGTAGTTTGGACCGATTACGAGCAGTACTTC.

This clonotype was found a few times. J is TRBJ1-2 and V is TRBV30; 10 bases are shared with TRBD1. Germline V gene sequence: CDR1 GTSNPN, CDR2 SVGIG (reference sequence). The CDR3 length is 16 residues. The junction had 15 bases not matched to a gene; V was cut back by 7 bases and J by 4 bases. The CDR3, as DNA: TGTGCCTTCCAGGGGGGGACAGGGGCGCGGGGCTATGGCTACACCTTC. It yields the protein CAFQGGTGARGYGYTF.

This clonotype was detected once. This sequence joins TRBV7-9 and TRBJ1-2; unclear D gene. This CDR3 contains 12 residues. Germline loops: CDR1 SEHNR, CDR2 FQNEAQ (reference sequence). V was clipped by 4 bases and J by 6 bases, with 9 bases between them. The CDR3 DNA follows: TGTGCCAGCAGCTCACAATCGGATGGCTACACCTTC. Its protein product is CASSSQSDGYTF.

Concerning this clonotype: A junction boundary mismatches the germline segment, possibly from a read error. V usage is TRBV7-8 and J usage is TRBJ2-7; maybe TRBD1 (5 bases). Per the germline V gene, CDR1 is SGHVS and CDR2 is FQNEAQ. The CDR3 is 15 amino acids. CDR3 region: CASSLRQGNNYGQYF. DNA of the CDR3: TGTGCCAGCAGCTTACGGCAGGGAAATAACTACGGGCAGTACTTC.

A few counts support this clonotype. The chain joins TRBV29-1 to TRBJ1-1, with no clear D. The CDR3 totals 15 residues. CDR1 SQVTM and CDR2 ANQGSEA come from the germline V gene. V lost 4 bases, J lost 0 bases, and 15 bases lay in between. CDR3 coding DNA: TGCAGCGTTGGAGGCGGCTGGACCTTGAACACTGAAGCTTTCTTT. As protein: CSVGGGWTLNTEAFF.

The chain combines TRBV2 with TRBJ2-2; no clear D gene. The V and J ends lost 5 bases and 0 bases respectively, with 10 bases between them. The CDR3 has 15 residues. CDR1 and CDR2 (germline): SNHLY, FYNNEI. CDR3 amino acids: CASSSQQANTGELFF. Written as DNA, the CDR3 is TGTGCCAGCAGTTCGCAACAAGCGAACACCGGGGAGCTGTTTTTT. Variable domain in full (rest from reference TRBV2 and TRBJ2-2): EPEVTQTPSHQVTQMGQEVILRCVPISNHLYFYWYRQILGQKVEFLVSFYNNEISEKSEIFDDQFSVERPDGSNFTLKIRSTKLEDSAMYFCASSSQQANTGELFFGEGSRLTVL.

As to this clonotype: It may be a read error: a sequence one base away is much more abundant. CDR3 in DNA: TGTGCCTGGACCCACAGGGAGAATCAGCCCCGGCATTTT. Translating it yields CAWTHRENQPRHF. V usage is TRBV30 and J usage is TRBJ1-5; the D gene is possibly TRBD1 (6 bases). The germline V gene has CDR1 GTSNPN and CDR2 SVGIG (reference sequence). The CDR3 loop spans 13 amino acids.

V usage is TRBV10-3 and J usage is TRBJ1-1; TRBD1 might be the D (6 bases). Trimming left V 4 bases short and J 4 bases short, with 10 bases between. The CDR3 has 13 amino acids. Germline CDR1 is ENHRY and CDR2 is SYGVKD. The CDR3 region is CAISGRGGTEAFF. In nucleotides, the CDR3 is TGTGCCATCAGTGGCAGGGGTGGCACTGAAGCTTTCTTT.

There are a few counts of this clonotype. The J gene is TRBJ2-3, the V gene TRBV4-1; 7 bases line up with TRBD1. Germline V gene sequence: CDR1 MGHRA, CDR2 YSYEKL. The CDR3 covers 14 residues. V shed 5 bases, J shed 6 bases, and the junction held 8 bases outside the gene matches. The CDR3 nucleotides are TGCGCCAGCAGCGAGGCAGGGGGTAGGGATACGCAGTATTTT. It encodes CASSEAGGRDTQYF.